The sequence of this TCR beta chain was determined in a study of radiotherapy plus CTLA-4 blockade in lung cancer (dated by TCRdb to the late 2010s). With respect to the entire study: Objective responses occurred in 18% of enrolled patients, and 30% to 40% achieved disease control.

The study evaluated CTLA-4 blockade (ipilimumab) given together with focal radiation therapy in patients who had chemo-refractory metastatic non-small-cell lung cancer. Study-level results and caveats: After treatment with radiotherapy and ipilimumab, TCR clones that originated in tumors expanded in peripheral blood. Early dynamic changes in blood T cell clones, together with increased serum interferon-beta after radiation, were reported as the strongest predictors of response.

The CDR3 runs 16 amino acids, cysteine and phenylalanine included. Only the CDR3 portion is preserved as DNA: 48 bases, with reading frame beginning at the first base. CDR1 and CDR2, looked up from the germline V gene, are SGHTA and FQGNSA. Between the V and J ends, shortened by 5 bases and 0 bases respectively, the junction contains 16 bases. Notes on this clone: The target of this receptor is not known. There are no base qualities to consult, and no much larger clone falls within one base.

The library relied on the immunoSEQ multiplex PCR assay. TCRdb limited this immuneACCESS table to in-frame rearrangements with V and J called. A share of clones is missing; checked studies link under half to unresolved V genes, and the rest is unexplained. The table for this sample lists roughly 110,000 clones; more than 75% of them were counted only once. Under 3% of the sample comes from the top ten. The receptor comes from a human donor with non-small cell lung cancer that progressed on radiotherapy plus ipilimumab. Some clones in this sample may be carry-over from other donors' samples. The receptor chain draws on TRBV7-2 and TRBJ1-1; the D gene cannot be resolved reliably. The specimen was peripheral blood, collected from a patient treated with radiotherapy plus ipilimumab. The nucleotide sequence is given as TGTGCCAGCAGCCCCCGTAGTAGGGTAATGAACACTGAAGCTTTCTTT. Translated, this gives CASSPRSRVMNTEAFF.